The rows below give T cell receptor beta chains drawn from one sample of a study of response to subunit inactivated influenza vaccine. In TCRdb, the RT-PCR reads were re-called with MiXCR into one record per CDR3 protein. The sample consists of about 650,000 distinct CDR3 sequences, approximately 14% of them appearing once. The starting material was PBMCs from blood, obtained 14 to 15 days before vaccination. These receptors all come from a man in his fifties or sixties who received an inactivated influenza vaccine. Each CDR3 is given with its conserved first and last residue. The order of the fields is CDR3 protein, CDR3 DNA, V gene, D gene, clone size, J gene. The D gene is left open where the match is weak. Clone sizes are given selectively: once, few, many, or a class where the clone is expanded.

CDR3aa: CASSYSGTGIQETQYF; CDR3nt: TGTGCCAGCAGTTACTCCGGGACAGGGATCCAAGAGACCCAGTACTTC; v_gene: TRBV6-5; d_gene: TRBD1; abundance: few; j_gene: TRBJ2-5
CDR3aa: CASSLLRVAGSTDTQYF; CDR3nt: TGTGCCAGCAGTTTACTGCGGGTAGCAGGGAGCACAGATACGCAGTATTTT; v_gene: TRBV28; d_gene: -; abundance: -; j_gene: TRBJ2-3
CDR3aa: CASVSSGRAGEQFF; CDR3nt: TGTGCCAGCGTTTCTAGCGGGAGGGCGGGAGAGCAGTTCTTC; v_gene: TRBV12-3/TRBV12-4; d_gene: TRBD2; abundance: -; j_gene: TRBJ2-1
CDR3aa: CASSELAQETQYF; CDR3nt: TGTGCCAGCAGTGAATTGGCCCAAGAGACCCAGTACTTC; v_gene: TRBV25-1; d_gene: -; abundance: -; j_gene: TRBJ2-5
CDR3aa: CSVEVGRGTDTQYF; CDR3nt: TGCAGCGTTGAAGTCGGCAGGGGCACAGATACGCAGTATTTT; v_gene: TRBV29-1; d_gene: -; abundance: -; j_gene: TRBJ2-3
CDR3aa: CASSHTRDTQYF; CDR3nt: TGCGCCAGCAGCCATACGAGGGATACGCAGTATTTT; v_gene: TRBV4-3; d_gene: -; abundance: many; j_gene: TRBJ2-3
CDR3aa: CASSLGRLITEAFF; CDR3nt: TGTGCCAGCAGTTTAGGGAGGTTAATCACTGAAGCTTTCTTT; v_gene: TRBV12-3/TRBV12-4; d_gene: -; abundance: few; j_gene: TRBJ1-1
CDR3aa: CSVEVGTSGYEQYF; CDR3nt: TGCAGCGTTGAAGTTGGGACTAGCGGGTACGAGCAGTACTTC; v_gene: TRBV29-1; d_gene: TRBD2; abundance: few; j_gene: TRBJ2-7
CDR3aa: CASSEYDTQYF; CDR3nt: TGTGCCAGCAGTGAATATGATACGCAGTATTTT; v_gene: TRBV25-1; d_gene: -; abundance: -; j_gene: TRBJ2-3
CDR3aa: CASSQRTGGRETQYF; CDR3nt: TGTGCCAGCAGTCAACGAACAGGGGGCCGAGAGACCCAGTACTTC; v_gene: TRBV6-1; d_gene: TRBD1; abundance: -; j_gene: TRBJ2-5
CDR3aa: CASSRHSGGTKNIQYF; CDR3nt: TGTGCCAGCAGCCGTCACTCGGGGGGAACCAAAAACATTCAGTACTTC; v_gene: TRBV7-9; d_gene: TRBD2; abundance: few; j_gene: TRBJ2-4
CDR3aa: CASSQGQGFTGELFF; CDR3nt: TGCGCCAGCAGCCAAGGACAGGGTTTCACCGGGGAGCTGTTTTTT; v_gene: TRBV5-1; d_gene: TRBD1; abundance: -; j_gene: TRBJ2-2
CDR3aa: CSVDGLAGVYEQYF; CDR3nt: TGCAGCGTTGATGGCCTAGCGGGAGTTTACGAGCAGTACTTC; v_gene: TRBV29-1; d_gene: TRBD2; abundance: few; j_gene: TRBJ2-7
CDR3aa: CSARDGVGMSVDEQYF; CDR3nt: TGCAGTGCTAGAGACGGGGTGGGAATGTCGGTCGACGAGCAGTACTTC; v_gene: TRBV20-1; d_gene: -; abundance: few; j_gene: TRBJ2-7
CDR3aa: CASSFASGNTIYF; CDR3nt: TGTGCCAGCAGTTTCGCCAGCGGAAACACCATATATTTT; v_gene: TRBV6-2/TRBV6-3; d_gene: -; abundance: -; j_gene: TRBJ1-3
CDR3aa: CSVGASPGRGYYEQYF; CDR3nt: TGCAGCGTTGGGGCCTCTCCGGGGAGAGGGTACTACGAGCAGTACTTC; v_gene: TRBV29-1; d_gene: -; abundance: -; j_gene: TRBJ2-7
CDR3aa: CASRKGSSYEQYF; CDR3nt: TGTGCCAGCAGAAAGGGGAGCTCCTACGAGCAGTACTTC; v_gene: TRBV6-1; d_gene: -; abundance: -; j_gene: TRBJ2-7
CDR3aa: CASRRFTQGGTEAFF; CDR3nt: TGTGCCAGCCGTCGTTTTACTCAGGGCGGGACTGAAGCTTTCTTT; v_gene: TRBV6-2/TRBV6-3; d_gene: -; abundance: -; j_gene: TRBJ1-1
CDR3aa: CSAAPRGNSPLHF; CDR3nt: TGCAGTGCCGCTCCGAGGGGTAATTCACCCCTCCACTTT; v_gene: TRBV20-1; d_gene: -; abundance: few; j_gene: TRBJ1-6
CDR3aa: CSARSRRGTTYEQYF; CDR3nt: TGCAGTGCTAGAAGCCGCAGGGGGACCACCTACGAGCAGTACTTC; v_gene: TRBV20-1; d_gene: TRBD1; abundance: -; j_gene: TRBJ2-7
CDR3aa: CASSQEIIPPTDTQYF; CDR3nt: TGCGCCAGCAGCCAAGAGATTATACCACCCACAGATACGCAGTATTTT; v_gene: TRBV4-3; d_gene: -; abundance: -; j_gene: TRBJ2-3
CDR3aa: CASSQGAQWGTLANEQFF; CDR3nt: TGCGCCAGCAGCCAAGGTGCCCAATGGGGGACCCTGGCCAATGAGCAGTTCTTC; v_gene: TRBV4-3; d_gene: -; abundance: few; j_gene: TRBJ2-1
CDR3aa: CASSPTGLGNTIYF; CDR3nt: TGTGCCAGCAGTCCCACAGGGCTGGGAAACACCATATATTTT; v_gene: TRBV12-3/TRBV12-4; d_gene: -; abundance: few; j_gene: TRBJ1-3
CDR3aa: CASSFVYWNTGELFF; CDR3nt: TGTGCCAGCAGCTTTGTCTACTGGAACACCGGGGAGCTGTTTTTT; v_gene: TRBV5-8; d_gene: -; abundance: -; j_gene: TRBJ2-2
CDR3aa: CASSLRNEQYF; CDR3nt: TGTGCCAGCAGCTTGCGTAACGAGCAGTACTTC; v_gene: TRBV5-5; d_gene: -; abundance: -; j_gene: TRBJ2-7
CDR3aa: CAWSQGLFYEQYF; CDR3nt: TGTGCCTGGAGCCAGGGTTTATTCTACGAGCAGTACTTC; v_gene: TRBV30; d_gene: -; abundance: -; j_gene: TRBJ2-7
CDR3aa: CASSSGAVRQYF; CDR3nt: TGTGCCAGCAGCTCCGGGGCAGTAAGGCAGTACTTC; v_gene: TRBV6-2/TRBV6-3; d_gene: -; abundance: -; j_gene: TRBJ2-7